This record covers a single T cell receptor beta chain. V dropped 2 bases and J dropped 4; count of bases not matched to a gene: 5. Germline V CDR1 and CDR2: SQVTM, ANQGSEA. There are 16 residues in the CDR3. This specimen belongs to a study of response to subunit inactivated influenza vaccine. TCRdb processed the RT-PCR reads anew with MiXCR; each CDR3 protein has one entry. Found here are more than 450,000 distinct CDR3 sequences, 10% to 12% of them singletons; the top ten hold about 11%. These data were also filed under a second study, of T cells expressing NK-cell markers. From that second work: Libraries used 5'RACE template switching adding universal primer site and UMIs.

V and J are TRBV29-1 and TRBJ2-7; 16 bases align to TRBD2. The sequence was obtained from a man in his forties or fifties who received an inactivated influenza vaccine. This specimen was PBMCs from blood, taken on the day of vaccination. The CDR3 nucleotides read TGCAGCGTTGAATTGGGGACTAGCGGGAGGGCTTACGAGCAGTACTTC. As protein: CSVELGTSGRAYEQYF.